Sequencing of this T cell receptor beta chain was carried out in a study of CD8 T cells in Susac syndrome. Study results and limitations: As the study acknowledged, the number of individuals in its TCR sequencing and HLA analysis was relatively small.

CD8+ and CD4+ T cells taken from blood had their TCR beta sequenced. While CD8+ and CD4+ T cells were isolated negatively, TEMRA cells were enriched by FACS. On this clonotype: Its antigen is as yet unknown.

Germline trimming cut 6 bases from V and 5 bases from J; bases unmatched to any gene: 4. CDR3 length equals 13 residues. The germline CDR1 and CDR2 sequences are LGHNT and FRNRAP. RNA amounts of about 0.45 to 1 ug underwent reverse transcription with random hexamers. Across 54 Vbeta and 13 Jbeta, immunoSEQ multiplex PCR amplified TCR beta CDR3. TCRdb itself ran the immunoSEQ multiplex PCR reads through MiXCR, one entry per CDR3 protein. The sample gives 200,000 to 300,000 distinct CDR3 sequences, around 95% of which show up once; roughly 0.07% is in the top ten. The receptor comes from a human donor with multiple sclerosis. The sequenced sample consisted of CD4+ T cells from PBMCs. V usage is TRBV12-5 and J usage is TRBJ2-5; 9 bases are shared with TRBD2. Here the CDR3 reads CASGLAGVETQYF. The CDR3 DNA reads TGTGCTAGTGGCTTAGCGGGAGTGGAGACCCAGTACTTC.